The 10 T cell receptor beta chains below were found in one sample sequenced in a study of blood T cell repertoires in COVID-19. Libraries were prepared by immunoSEQ multiplex PCR; TCRdb keeps only in-frame clonotypes and omits some of them. The sample lists 150,000 to 200,000 clones, roughly 80% occurring once. Specimen: peripheral blood. The receptors were sampled from a woman older than 75 with COVID-19, enrolled during active disease.

The V gene is TRBV6-5, the J gene TRBJ1-2; no definite D call. Trimming took 4 bases from V and 4 from J, leaving 4 bases between them. Germline values: CDR1 MNHEY, CDR2 SVGAGI. The CDR3 spans 11 residues. The CDR3 nucleotides read TGTGCCAGCAGTTCCATCTATGGCTACACCTTC. As protein: CASSSIYGYTF.

The chain combines TRBV28 with TRBJ2-1, with D tentatively TRBD2 (5 bases). Germline CDR1 reads MDHEN; CDR2 reads SYDVKM. This CDR3 has 15 amino acids. V dropped 8 bases and J dropped 1 base, with 15 bases sitting between them. The CDR3 reads CASSDLLGSYNEQFF. As DNA, the CDR3 is TGTGCCAGCTCAGACCTACTAGGATCCTACAATGAGCAGTTCTTC. Variable domain in full (rest from reference TRBV28 and TRBJ2-1): DVKVTQSSRYLVKRTGEKVFLECVQDMDHENMFWYRQDPGLGLRLIYFSYDVKMKEKGDIPEGYSVSREKKERFSLILESASTNQTSMYLCASSDLLGSYNEQFFGPGTRLTVL.

V gene TRBV10-3 combines with J gene TRBJ1-6; D unresolved. The germline V and J ends were trimmed by 3 bases and 0 bases, with 6 bases remaining between them. This CDR3 has 15 amino acids. Germline V CDR1 and CDR2: ENHRY, SYGVKD. The CDR3 loop reads CAISDTSSYNSPLHF. CDR3 in DNA: TGTGCCATCAGTGACACCAGCTCCTATAATTCACCCCTCCACTTT.

Of note for this clone: Other DNA sequences in this sample translate to the same CDR3. The chain recombines TRBV5-1 with TRBJ2-2; D call uncertain. Germline loops: CDR1 SGHRS, CDR2 YFSETQ. Deletions cut 0 bases from V and 6 bases from J, with 6 bases between. This CDR3 comprises 13 residues. CDR3: CASSLGTAGELFF. The DNA of the CDR3 is TGCGCCAGCAGCTTGGGTACGGCCGGGGAGCTGTTTTTT.

The J gene is TRBJ1-1, the V gene TRBV19; maybe TRBD1 (6 bases). This CDR3 comprises 12 residues. CDR1 and CDR2 from the germline V gene are LNHDA and SQIVND (reference sequence). V shed 7 bases and J shed 5 bases, with 11 bases lying between them. CDR3 loop: CASTTGWTEAFF. CDR3 in DNA: TGTGCCAGTACCACAGGGTGGACTGAAGCTTTCTTT.

This chain connects TRBV7-8 to TRBJ2-7, with 7 bases identical to TRBD2. V lost 6 bases, J lost 4 bases, and 9 bases stayed unmatched. The germline gives CDR1 SGHVS, CDR2 FQNEAQ. The CDR3 is made up of 14 amino acids. For the CDR3, the DNA is TGTGCCAGCAGAGACCCGGGACTACCTTACGAGCAGTACTTC. The encoded protein is CASRDPGLPYEQYF.

V and J are TRBV5-1 and TRBJ2-2; 9 nucleotides line up with TRBD1. Germline loops: CDR1 SGHRS, CDR2 YFSETQ. V gave up 5 bases and J gave up 3 bases; unmatched junction bases: 5. CDR3 length equals 15 residues. The CDR3 spells CASRGTGGYTGELFF. The CDR3 region has the DNA TGCGCCAGCAGAGGAACAGGGGGCTACACCGGGGAGCTGTTTTTT.

This chain uses TRBV7-9 with TRBJ1-2; unclear D gene. Germline-derived CDR1 and CDR2 are SEHNR and FQNEAQ (reference sequence). Trimming stripped 5 bases from V and 6 bases from J, with 13 bases between. The CDR3 is 13 residues long. In nucleotides, the CDR3 is TGTGCCAGCAGCCTGACGGGGTTGGATGGCTACACCTTC. Its translation: CASSLTGLDGYTF.

The J gene is TRBJ2-3, the V gene TRBV18; D is ambiguous. Trimming removed 3 bases from V and 7 bases from J, with 11 bases in between. CDR1 and CDR2 from the germline V gene are KGHSH and LQKENI. CDR3 length: 13 amino acids. The CDR3 nucleotides read TGTGCCAGCTCACCGCCCGGGTCCAATACGCAGTATTTT. Protein sequence: CASSPPGSNTQYF. Full variable domain (outside the CDR3, taken from reference TRBV18 and TRBJ2-3): NAGVMQNPRHLVRRRGQEARLRCSPMKGHSHVYWYRQLPEEGLKFMVYLQKENIIDESGMPKERFSAEFPKEGPSILRIQQVVRGDSAAYFCASSPPGSNTQYFGPGTRLTVL.

The chain joins TRBV18 to TRBJ2-1; tentative D call: TRBD1 (6 bases). This CDR3 contains 17 residues. The germline V gene has CDR1 KGHSH and CDR2 LQKENI. Deletions cut 3 bases from V and 3 bases from J, with 18 bases between. The CDR3 is CASSPKGRGYYYNEQFF. CDR3 in DNA: TGTGCCAGCTCACCGAAAGGCAGGGGTTACTACTACAATGAGCAGTTCTTC.